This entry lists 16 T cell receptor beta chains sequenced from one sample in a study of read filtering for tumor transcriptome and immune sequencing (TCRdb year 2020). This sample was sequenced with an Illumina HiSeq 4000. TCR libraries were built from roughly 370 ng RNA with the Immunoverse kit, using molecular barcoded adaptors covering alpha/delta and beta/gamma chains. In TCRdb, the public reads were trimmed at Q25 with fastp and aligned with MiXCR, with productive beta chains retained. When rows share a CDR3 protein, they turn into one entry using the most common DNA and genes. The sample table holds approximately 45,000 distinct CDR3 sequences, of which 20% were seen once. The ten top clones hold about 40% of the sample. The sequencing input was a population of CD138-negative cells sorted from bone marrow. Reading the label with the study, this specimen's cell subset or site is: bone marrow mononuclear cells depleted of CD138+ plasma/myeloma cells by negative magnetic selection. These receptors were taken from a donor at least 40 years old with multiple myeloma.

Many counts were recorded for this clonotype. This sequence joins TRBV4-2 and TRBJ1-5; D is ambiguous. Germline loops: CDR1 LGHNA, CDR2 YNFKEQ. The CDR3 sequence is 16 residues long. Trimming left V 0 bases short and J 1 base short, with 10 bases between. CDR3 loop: CASSQDPGTSNQPQHF. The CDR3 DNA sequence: TGTGCCAGCAGCCAAGATCCCGGCACCAGCAATCAGCCCCAGCATTTT.

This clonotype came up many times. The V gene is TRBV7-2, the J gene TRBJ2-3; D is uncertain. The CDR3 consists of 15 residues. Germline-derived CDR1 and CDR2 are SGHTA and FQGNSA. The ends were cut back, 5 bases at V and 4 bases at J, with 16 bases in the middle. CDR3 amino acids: CASSPPPAWADTQYF. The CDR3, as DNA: TGTGCCAGCAGCCCCCCCCCCGCCTGGGCAGATACGCAGTATTTT.

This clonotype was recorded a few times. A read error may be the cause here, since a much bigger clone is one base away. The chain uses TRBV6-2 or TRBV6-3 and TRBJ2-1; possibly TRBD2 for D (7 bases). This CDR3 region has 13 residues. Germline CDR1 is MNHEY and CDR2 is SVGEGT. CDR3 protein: CASAPGDYSEQFF. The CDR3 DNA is TGTGCCAGCGCCCCAGGGGACTACAGTGAGCAGTTCTTC.

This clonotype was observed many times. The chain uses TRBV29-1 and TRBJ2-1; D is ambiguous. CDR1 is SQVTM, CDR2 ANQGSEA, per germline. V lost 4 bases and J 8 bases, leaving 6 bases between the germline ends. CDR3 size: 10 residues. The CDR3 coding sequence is TGCAGCGTTGTCCGCGATGAGCAGTTCTTC. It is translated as CSVVRDEQFF.

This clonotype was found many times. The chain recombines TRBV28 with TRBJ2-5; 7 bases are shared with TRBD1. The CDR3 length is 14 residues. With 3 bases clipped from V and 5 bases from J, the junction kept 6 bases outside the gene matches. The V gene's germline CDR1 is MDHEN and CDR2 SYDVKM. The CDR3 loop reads CASSFQGERETQYF. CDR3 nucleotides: TGTGCCAGCAGTTTCCAGGGGGAGCGGGAGACCCAGTACTTC.

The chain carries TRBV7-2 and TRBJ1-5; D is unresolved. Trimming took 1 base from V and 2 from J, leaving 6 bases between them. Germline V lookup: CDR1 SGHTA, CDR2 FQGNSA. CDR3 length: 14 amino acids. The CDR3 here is CASSLDMGNQPQHF. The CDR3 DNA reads TGTGCCAGCAGCTTAGATATGGGCAATCAGCCCCAGCATTTT.

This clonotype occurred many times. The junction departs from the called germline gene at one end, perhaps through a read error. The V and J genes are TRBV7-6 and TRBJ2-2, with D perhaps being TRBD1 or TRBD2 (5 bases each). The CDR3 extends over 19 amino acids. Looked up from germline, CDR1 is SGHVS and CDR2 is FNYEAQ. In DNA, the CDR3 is TGTGCCGGCAGGGCCCGACTCTCCGGGACGAAGGGTGACACCGGGGAGCTGTTTTTT. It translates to CAGRARLSGTKGDTGELFF. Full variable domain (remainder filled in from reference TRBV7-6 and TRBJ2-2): GAGVSQSPRYKVTKRGQDVALRCDPISGHVSLYWYRQALGQGPEFLTYFNYEAQQDKSGLPNDRFSAERPEGSISTLTIQRTEQRDSAMYRCAGRARLSGTKGDTGELFFGEGSRLTVL.

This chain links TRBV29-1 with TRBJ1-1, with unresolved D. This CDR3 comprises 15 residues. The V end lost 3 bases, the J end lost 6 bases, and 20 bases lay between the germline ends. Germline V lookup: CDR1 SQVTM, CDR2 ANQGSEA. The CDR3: CSVDHSVTTKSEAFF. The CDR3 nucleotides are TGCAGCGTTGATCATTCGGTGACAACAAAATCTGAAGCTTTCTTT. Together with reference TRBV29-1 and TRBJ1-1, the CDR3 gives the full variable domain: SAVISQKPSRDICQRGTSLTIQCQVDSQVTMMFWYRQQPGQSLTLIATANQGSEATYESGFVIDKFPISRPNLTFSTLTVSNMSPEDSSIYLCSVDHSVTTKSEAFFGQGTRLTVV.

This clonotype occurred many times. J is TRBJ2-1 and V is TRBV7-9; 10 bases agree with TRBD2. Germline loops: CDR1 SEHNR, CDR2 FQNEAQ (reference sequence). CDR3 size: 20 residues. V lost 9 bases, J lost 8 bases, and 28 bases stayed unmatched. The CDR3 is CASPLGGSAGGPFRIDEQFF. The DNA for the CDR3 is TGTGCCAGTCCACTCGGGGGTTCAGCGGGAGGGCCTTTTCGTATCGATGAGCAGTTCTTC.

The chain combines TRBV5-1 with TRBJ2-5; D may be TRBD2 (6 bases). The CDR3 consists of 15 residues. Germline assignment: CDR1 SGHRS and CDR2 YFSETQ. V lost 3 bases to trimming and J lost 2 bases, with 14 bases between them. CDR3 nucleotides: TGCGCCAGCAGCTCGGCGGAGGGGATTCAAGAGACCCAGTACTTC. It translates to CASSSAEGIQETQYF.

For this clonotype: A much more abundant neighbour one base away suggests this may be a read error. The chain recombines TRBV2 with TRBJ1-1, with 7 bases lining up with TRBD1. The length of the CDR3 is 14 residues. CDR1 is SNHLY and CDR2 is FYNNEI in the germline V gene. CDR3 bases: TGTGCCAGCAGCCGACAGGGTTTGCACACTGAAGCTCTCTTT. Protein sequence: CASSRQGLHTEALF.

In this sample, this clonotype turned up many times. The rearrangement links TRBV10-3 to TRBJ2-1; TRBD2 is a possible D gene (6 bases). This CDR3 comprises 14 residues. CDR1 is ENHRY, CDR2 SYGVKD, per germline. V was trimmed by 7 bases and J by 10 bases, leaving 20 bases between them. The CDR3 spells CAITSGTSFSEQFF. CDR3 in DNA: TGTGCCATCACCTCTGGGACTTCCTTCTCGGAGCAGTTCTTC.

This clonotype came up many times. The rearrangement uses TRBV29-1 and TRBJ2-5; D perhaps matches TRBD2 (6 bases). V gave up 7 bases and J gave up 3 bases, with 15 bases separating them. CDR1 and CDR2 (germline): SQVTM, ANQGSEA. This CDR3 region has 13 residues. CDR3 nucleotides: TGCAGCGGGGAGGAGCGATCGAAAGAGACCCAGTACTTC. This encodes CSGEERSKETQYF.

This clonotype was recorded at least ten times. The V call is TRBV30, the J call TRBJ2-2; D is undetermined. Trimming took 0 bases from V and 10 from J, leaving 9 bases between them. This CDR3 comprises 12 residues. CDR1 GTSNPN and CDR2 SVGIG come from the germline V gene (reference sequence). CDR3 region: CAWSVLKEELFF. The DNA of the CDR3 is TGTGCCTGGAGTGTACTTAAGGAGGAGCTGTTTTTT.

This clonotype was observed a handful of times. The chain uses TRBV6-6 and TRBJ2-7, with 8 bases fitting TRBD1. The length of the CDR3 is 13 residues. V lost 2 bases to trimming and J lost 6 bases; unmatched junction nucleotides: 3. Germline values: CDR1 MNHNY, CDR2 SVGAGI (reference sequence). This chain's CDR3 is CASSYGQGGEQYF. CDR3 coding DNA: TGTGCCAGCAGTTACGGACAGGGAGGCGAGCAGTACTTC.

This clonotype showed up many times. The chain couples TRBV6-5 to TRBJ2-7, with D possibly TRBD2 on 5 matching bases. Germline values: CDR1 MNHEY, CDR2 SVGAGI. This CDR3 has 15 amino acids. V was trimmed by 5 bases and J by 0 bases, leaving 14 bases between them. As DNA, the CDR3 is TGTGCCAGCAGTATCGGACTTTCGAGCTCCTACGAGCAGTACTTC. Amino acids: CASSIGLSSSYEQYF.